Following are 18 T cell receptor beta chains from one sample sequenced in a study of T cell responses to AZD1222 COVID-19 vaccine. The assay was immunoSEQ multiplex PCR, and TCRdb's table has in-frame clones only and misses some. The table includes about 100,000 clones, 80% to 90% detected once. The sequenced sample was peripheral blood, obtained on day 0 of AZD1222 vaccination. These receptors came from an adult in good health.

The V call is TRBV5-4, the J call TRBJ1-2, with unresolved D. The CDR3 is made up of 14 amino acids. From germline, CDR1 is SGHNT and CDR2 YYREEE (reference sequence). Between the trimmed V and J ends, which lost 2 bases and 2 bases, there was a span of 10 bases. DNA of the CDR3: TGTGCCAGCAGCTTACCGGGGATAAACTATGGCTACACCTTC. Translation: CASSLPGINYGYTF.

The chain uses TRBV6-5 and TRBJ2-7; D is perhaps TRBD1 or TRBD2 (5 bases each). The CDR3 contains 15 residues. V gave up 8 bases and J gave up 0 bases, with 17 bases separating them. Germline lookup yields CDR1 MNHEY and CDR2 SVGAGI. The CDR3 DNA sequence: TGTGCCAGCTCTAGACCGGGACGGAGCTCCTACGAGCAGTACTTC. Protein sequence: CASSRPGRSSYEQYF.

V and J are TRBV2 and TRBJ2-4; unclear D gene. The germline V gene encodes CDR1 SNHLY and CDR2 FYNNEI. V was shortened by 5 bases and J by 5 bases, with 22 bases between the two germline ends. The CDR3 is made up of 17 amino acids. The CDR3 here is CASSPVSGSSGQNIQYF. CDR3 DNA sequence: TGTGCCAGCAGTCCCGTGAGTGGGTCCTCTGGGCAAAACATTCAGTACTTC.

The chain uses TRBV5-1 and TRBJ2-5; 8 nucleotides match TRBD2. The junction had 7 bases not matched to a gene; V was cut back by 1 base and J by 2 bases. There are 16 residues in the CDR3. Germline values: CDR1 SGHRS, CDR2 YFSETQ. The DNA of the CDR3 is TGCGCCAGCAGCTTGTCGGGCGGGGGGAATCAAGAGACCCAGTACTTC. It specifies CASSLSGGGNQETQYF.

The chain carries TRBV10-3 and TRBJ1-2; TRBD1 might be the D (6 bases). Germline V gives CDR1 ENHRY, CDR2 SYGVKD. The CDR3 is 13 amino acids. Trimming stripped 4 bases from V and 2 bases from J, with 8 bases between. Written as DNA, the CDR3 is TGTGCCATCAGTGGGACAGAGAACTATGGCTACACCTTC. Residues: CAISGTENYGYTF.

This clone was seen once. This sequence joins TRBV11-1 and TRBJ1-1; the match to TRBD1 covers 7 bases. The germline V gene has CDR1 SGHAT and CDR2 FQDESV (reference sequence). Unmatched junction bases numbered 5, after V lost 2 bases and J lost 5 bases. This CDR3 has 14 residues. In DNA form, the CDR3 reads TGTGCCAGCAGCTTATGGAGGGGACAGACTGAAGCTTTCTTT. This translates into CASSLWRGQTEAFF. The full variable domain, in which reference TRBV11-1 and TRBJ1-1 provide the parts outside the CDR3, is EAEVAQSPRYKITEKSQAVAFWCDPISGHATLYWYRQILGQGPELLVQFQDESVVDDSQLPKDRFSAERLKGVDSTLKIQPAELGDSAMYLCASSLWRGQTEAFFGQGTRLTVV.

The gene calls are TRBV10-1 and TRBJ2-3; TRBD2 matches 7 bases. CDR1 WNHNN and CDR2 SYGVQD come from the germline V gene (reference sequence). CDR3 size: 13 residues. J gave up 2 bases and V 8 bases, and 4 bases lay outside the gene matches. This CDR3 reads CASQRGDTDTQYF. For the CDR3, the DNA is TGCGCCAGCCAACGGGGGGACACAGATACGCAGTATTTT.

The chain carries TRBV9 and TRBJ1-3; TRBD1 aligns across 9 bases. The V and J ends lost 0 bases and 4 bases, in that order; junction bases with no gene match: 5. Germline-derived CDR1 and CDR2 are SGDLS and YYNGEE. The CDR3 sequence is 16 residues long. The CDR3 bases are TGTGCCAGCAGCGTAGAACAGGGGGCTGGGGGAAACACCATATATTTT. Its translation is CASSVEQGAGGNTIYF.

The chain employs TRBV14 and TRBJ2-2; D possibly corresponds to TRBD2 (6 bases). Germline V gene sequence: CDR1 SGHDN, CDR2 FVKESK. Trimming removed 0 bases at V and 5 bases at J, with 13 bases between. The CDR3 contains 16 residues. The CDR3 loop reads CASSQDTGRPTGELFF. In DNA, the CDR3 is TGTGCCAGCAGCCAAGATACGGGGAGGCCGACCGGGGAGCTGTTTTTT.

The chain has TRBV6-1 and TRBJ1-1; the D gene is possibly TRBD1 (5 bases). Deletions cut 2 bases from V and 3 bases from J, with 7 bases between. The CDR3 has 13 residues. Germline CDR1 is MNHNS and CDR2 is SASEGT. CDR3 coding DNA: TGTGCCAGCAGTGAAAGACAGTACACTGAAGCTTTCTTT. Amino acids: CASSERQYTEAFF.

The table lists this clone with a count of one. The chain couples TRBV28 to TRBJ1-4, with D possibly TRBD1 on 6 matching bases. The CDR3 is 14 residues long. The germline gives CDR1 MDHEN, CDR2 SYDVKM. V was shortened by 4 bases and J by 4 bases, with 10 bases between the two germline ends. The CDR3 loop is CASSYRVINEKLFF. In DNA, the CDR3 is TGTGCCAGCAGTTACAGGGTGATTAATGAAAAACTGTTTTTT.

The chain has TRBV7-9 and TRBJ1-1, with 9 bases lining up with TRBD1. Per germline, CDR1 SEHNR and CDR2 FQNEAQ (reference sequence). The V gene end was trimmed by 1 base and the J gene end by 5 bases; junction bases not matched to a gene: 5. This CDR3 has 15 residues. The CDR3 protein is CASSLGQGENTEAFF. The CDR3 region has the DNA TGTGCCAGCAGCTTAGGACAGGGGGAGAATACTGAAGCTTTCTTT.

The CDR3 bases are TGTGCCAGCAGTGCGCTGGGCGGGTCCAGCGGCTACACCTTC. Its translation is CASSALGGSSGYTF. V and J are TRBV2 and TRBJ1-2; D remains ambiguous. CDR1 is SNHLY, CDR2 FYNNEI, per germline. Trimming pared 4 bases from V and 8 bases from J, leaving 17 bases between. The CDR3 has 14 residues.

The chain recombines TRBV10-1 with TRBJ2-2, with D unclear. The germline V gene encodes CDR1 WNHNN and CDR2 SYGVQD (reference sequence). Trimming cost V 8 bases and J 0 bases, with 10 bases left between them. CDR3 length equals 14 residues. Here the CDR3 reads CASGENPNTGELFF. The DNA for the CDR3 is TGCGCCAGCGGCGAAAACCCGAACACCGGGGAGCTGTTTTTT.

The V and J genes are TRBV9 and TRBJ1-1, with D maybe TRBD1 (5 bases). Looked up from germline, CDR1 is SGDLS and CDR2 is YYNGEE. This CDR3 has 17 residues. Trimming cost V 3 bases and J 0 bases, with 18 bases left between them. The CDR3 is CASSDPGGGIMNTEAFF. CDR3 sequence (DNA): TGTGCCAGCAGCGACCCGGGGGGAGGAATAATGAACACTGAAGCTTTCTTT. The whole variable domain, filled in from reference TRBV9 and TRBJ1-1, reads DSGVTQTPKHLITATGQRVTLRCSPRSGDLSVYWYQQSLDQGLQFLIQYYNGEERAKGNILERFSAQQFPDLHSELNLSSLELGDSALYFCASSDPGGGIMNTEAFFGQGTRLTVV.

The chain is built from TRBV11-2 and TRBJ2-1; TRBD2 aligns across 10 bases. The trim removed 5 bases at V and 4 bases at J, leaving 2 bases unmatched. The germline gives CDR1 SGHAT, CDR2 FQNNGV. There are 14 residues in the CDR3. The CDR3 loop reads CASSLAGVYNEQFF. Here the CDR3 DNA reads TGTGCCAGCAGCCTAGCGGGGGTTTACAATGAGCAGTTCTTC.

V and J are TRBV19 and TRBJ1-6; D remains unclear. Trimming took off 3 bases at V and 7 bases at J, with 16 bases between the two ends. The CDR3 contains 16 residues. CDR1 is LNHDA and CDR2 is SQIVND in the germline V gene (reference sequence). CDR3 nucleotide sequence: TGTGCCAGTAGTATCGGCAGGCGAGGCGAGAATTCACCCCTCCACTTT. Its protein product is CASSIGRRGENSPLHF.

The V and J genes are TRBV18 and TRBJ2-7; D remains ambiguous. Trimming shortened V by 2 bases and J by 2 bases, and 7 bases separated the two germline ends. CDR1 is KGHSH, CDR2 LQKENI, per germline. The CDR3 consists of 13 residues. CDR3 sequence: CASSPFGPYEQYF. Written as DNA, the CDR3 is TGTGCCAGCTCACCATTCGGTCCCTACGAGCAGTACTTC.